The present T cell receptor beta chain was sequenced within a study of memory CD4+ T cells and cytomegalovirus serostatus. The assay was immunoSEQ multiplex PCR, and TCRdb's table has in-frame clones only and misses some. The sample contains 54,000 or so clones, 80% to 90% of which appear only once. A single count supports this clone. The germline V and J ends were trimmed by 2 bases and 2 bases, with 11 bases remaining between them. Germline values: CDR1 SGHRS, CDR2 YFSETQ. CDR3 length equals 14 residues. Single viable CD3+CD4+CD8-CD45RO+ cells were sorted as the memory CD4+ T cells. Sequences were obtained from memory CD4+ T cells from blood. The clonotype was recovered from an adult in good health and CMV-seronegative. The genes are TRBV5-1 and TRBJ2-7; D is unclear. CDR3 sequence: CASSFLVGAYEQYF. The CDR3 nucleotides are TGCGCCAGCAGCTTCTTAGTCGGAGCCTACGAGCAGTACTTC.